This T cell receptor beta chain was sequenced for a study of T cells in Graves' hyperthyroidism and ophthalmopathy. Study-level background: Initial diagnosis, before any treatment, was when peripheral blood was collected.

CDR3 length equals 14 residues. In germline, CDR1 is SEHNR, CDR2 FQNEAQ (reference sequence). V lost 0 bases and J 5 bases, leaving 7 bases between the germline ends. A word on this clonotype: The antigen is unknown.

Notes on the study in general: The model made its ophthalmopathy prediction, and onset followed a median roughly six months later. In blood, most of the thyroid clonotypes expanded above 0.001 were also present.

Researchers amplified the TCR beta CDR3 regions from RNA transcripts. When the TCR CDR3 underwent first-round RT-PCR, the HTBI primer set was used. TCRdb used MiXCR to reprocess the multiplex PCR reads, holding one entry per CDR3 protein. The sample includes about 570,000 distinct CDR3 sequences, about 14% of them seen just once. The sequencing sample was made of blood. This TCR was sampled from a woman between 35 and 50 years old with Graves' hyperthyroidism. J is TRBJ2-2 and V is TRBV7-9; D is undetermined. CDR3 in DNA: TGTGCCAGCAGCTTAGCGATCCATACCGGGGAGCTGTTTTTT. Encoded protein: CASSLAIHTGELFF. The full variable domain, its missing parts supplied by reference TRBV7-9 and TRBJ2-2, is DTGVSQNPRHKITKRGQNVTFRCDPISEHNRLYWYRQTLGQGPEFLTYFQNEAQLEKSRLLSDRFSAERPKGSFSTLEIQRTEQGDSAMYLCASSLAIHTGELFFGEGSRLTVL.